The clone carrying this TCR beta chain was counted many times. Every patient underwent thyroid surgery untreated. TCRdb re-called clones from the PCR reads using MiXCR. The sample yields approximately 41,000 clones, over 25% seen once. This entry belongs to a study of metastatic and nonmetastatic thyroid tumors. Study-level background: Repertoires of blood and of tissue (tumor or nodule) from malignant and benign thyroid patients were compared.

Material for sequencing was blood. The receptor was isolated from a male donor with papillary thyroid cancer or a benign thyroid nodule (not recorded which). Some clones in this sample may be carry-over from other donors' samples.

CDR3 sequence reads: CAWNRGQNTEAFF. CDR3 bases: TGTGCCTGGAATCGGGGGCAGAACACTGAAGCTTTCTTT. The chain links TRBV30 to TRBJ1-1, with D possibly matching TRBD1 (6 bases). The CDR3 contains 13 residues. The germline V and J ends were trimmed by 4 bases and 1 base, with 10 bases remaining between them. CDR1 is GTSNPN and CDR2 is SVGIG in the germline V gene (reference sequence).